The 31 T cell receptor beta chains reported below all come from one sample, sequenced in a study of shared clonotypes between healthy human individuals. Naive CD8 cells lacked CD45RO and underwent positive selection for CCR7, leaving out terminally differentiated effector memory CD45RA+ cells. Using immunoSEQ multiplex PCR, the repertoire was profiled, and TCRdb retains in-frame clones only, with some absent. In the table there are about 2.2 million clones, 93% of which are singletons. Sequenced sample: naive CD8+ T cells from PBMCs. The receptors here all came from a young man in good health. Some clones in this sample may be carry-over from other donors' samples.

The chain couples TRBV28 to TRBJ2-5, with 8 bases aligning to TRBD2. Per germline, CDR1 MDHEN and CDR2 SYDVKM. The CDR3 consists of 16 residues. V was clipped by 3 bases and J by 1 base; unmatched bases: 7. The CDR3 region has the DNA TGTGCCAGCAGTTTTCTAACTAGCGGAACCCAAGAGACCCAGTACTTC. It specifies CASSFLTSGTQETQYF.

The rearrangement joins TRBV7-9 to TRBJ2-6; 8 positions agree with TRBD1. The trim removed 5 bases at V and 12 bases at J, leaving 12 bases unmatched. CDR1 is SEHNR, CDR2 FQNEAQ, per germline (reference sequence). The CDR3 loop spans 15 amino acids. CDR3 bases: TGTGCCAGCAGCCCGGGGACAGGCGGGCTAACCGTCCTGACTTTC. Its protein product is CASSPGTGGLTVLTF.

This chain joins TRBV28 and TRBJ2-1; 8 bases are a match to TRBD2. The germline V gene has CDR1 MDHEN and CDR2 SYDVKM. Trimming removed 5 bases from V and 2 bases from J; junction bases left unmatched: 11. This CDR3 contains 17 residues. The CDR3 loop is CASSVDLREAPYNEQFF. In nucleotides, the CDR3 is TGTGCCAGCAGTGTGGACCTGCGGGAGGCGCCCTACAATGAGCAGTTCTTC.

The chain combines TRBV7-9 with TRBJ2-7; no firm D call. Germline-derived CDR1 and CDR2 are SEHNR and FQNEAQ (reference sequence). V was shortened by 5 bases and J by 5 bases, with 13 bases between the two germline ends. This CDR3 has 13 residues. CDR3 residues: CASSPSETNEQYF. The DNA of the CDR3 is TGTGCCAGCAGCCCCTCTGAGACCAACGAGCAGTACTTC.

DNA for the CDR3: TGTGCCAGCCGGAATACAGAGACCTACGAGCAGTACTTC. Its translation: CASRNTETYEQYF. The chain combines TRBV19 with TRBJ2-7; D gene unclear. This CDR3 is 13 amino acids long. CDR1 and CDR2 (germline): LNHDA, SQIVND (reference sequence). V lost 9 bases to trimming and J lost 2 bases, with 14 bases between them.

V usage is TRBV4-1 and J usage is TRBJ2-3, with 8 bases aligning to TRBD2. Germline CDR1 MGHRA, CDR2 YSYEKL. With 2 bases clipped from V and 4 bases from J, the junction kept 8 bases outside the gene matches. CDR3 length: 16 amino acids. The CDR3 region is CASSQRTGGPADTQYF. CDR3 sequence (DNA): TGCGCCAGCAGCCAAAGGACGGGAGGGCCGGCAGATACGCAGTATTTT.

The chain links TRBV29-1 to TRBJ2-3, with 13 nucleotides matching TRBD2. The CDR3 loop spans 18 amino acids. Germline CDR1 reads SQVTM; CDR2 reads ANQGSEA. Unmatched junction bases numbered 15, after V lost 5 bases and J lost 4 bases. Written as DNA, the CDR3 is TGCAGCGTTCCTCCGCCTGTTCTTACTAGCGGGAGGGCAGATACGCAGTATTTT. This gives the protein CSVPPPVLTSGRADTQYF.

This chain joins TRBV5-6 and TRBJ2-2, with D possibly matching TRBD2 (6 bases). The CDR3 spans 16 residues. CDR1 is SGHDT, CDR2 YYEEEE, per germline. Trimming pared 5 bases from V and 4 bases from J, leaving 18 bases between. CDR3 nucleotide sequence: TGTGCCAGCAGTGACACCATAGCAGCGGGCACCGGGGAGCTGTTTTTT. This sequence encodes CASSDTIAAGTGELFF.

Turning to this clone: The same CDR3 arises from other DNA sequences in this sample as well. The chain uses TRBV9 and TRBJ2-1, with 8 nucleotides matching TRBD1. The CDR3 extends over 15 amino acids. J was trimmed by 0 bases and V by 3 bases; bases with no gene match: 2. CDR1 is SGDLS, CDR2 YYNGEE, per germline. CDR3 coding DNA: TGTGCCAGCAGCGCGACAGGGGTCTCCTACAATGAGCAGTTCTTC. Translation: CASSATGVSYNEQFF.

V gene TRBV5-5 combines with J gene TRBJ2-7, with D possibly TRBD2 on 7 matching bases. V was pared by 4 bases and J by 2 bases, with 19 bases between. The CDR3 is 16 amino acids. Germline V gene lookup returns CDR1 SGHKS and CDR2 YYEKEE (reference sequence). The CDR3 reads CASSPEVTGTTYEQYF. The CDR3 DNA is TGTGCCAGCAGCCCCGAAGTCACAGGGACTACCTACGAGCAGTACTTC.

CDR3 loop: CASSRDRGPEAFF. The CDR3 nucleotides read TGTGCCAGCAGCAGGGACAGGGGTCCTGAAGCTTTCTTT. The chain has TRBV5-6 and TRBJ1-1; TRBD1 agrees at 10 bases. Germline V gene sequence: CDR1 SGHDT, CDR2 YYEEEE. The CDR3 extends over 13 amino acids. J lost 6 bases, V lost 4 bases, and 3 bases had no gene match. The variable domain in full, with the rest retrieved from reference TRBV5-6 and TRBJ1-1, is DAGVTQSPTHLIKTRGQQVTLRCSPKSGHDTVSWYQQALGQGPQFIFQYYEEEERQRGNFPDRFSGHQFPNYSSELNVNALLLGDSALYLCASSRDRGPEAFFGQGTRLTVV.

V usage is TRBV29-1 and J usage is TRBJ2-4, with D possibly being TRBD2 (6 bases). V was clipped by 3 bases and J by 0 bases, with 9 bases between them. The CDR3 runs to 14 residues. Germline CDR1 and CDR2: SQVTM and ANQGSEA. The CDR3 DNA reads TGCAGCGTTGAGGAGGGAATAGCCAAAAACATTCAGTACTTC. It translates to CSVEEGIAKNIQYF.

The chain carries TRBV21-1 and TRBJ2-7; the listed D gene, TRBD2, was not tested against the DNA. TRBV21-1 counts as a pseudogene. The CDR3 consists of 13 residues. The CDR3 bases are TGTGCCAAGTCGGCTAGCGTTGCCTACGAGCAGTACTTC. It encodes CAKSASVAYEQYF.

Of note for this clone: This sample also contains other DNA sequences that code for the same CDR3. The V call is TRBV7-2, the J call TRBJ2-1, with a weak D call TRBD1 (5 bases). V was pared by 1 base and J by 3 bases, with 10 bases between. The germline V gene encodes CDR1 SGHTA and CDR2 FQGNSA. The CDR3 loop spans 15 amino acids. The CDR3 coding sequence is TGTGCCAGCAGCTTAGGTCAGGGAATCTACAATGAGCAGTTCTTC. As protein: CASSLGQGIYNEQFF.

The gene calls are TRBV7-9 and TRBJ2-1, with D maybe TRBD2 (6 bases). The CDR3 is made up of 16 amino acids. The V end was cut by 4 bases, the J end by 0 bases, with 13 bases between. Germline V gene sequence: CDR1 SEHNR, CDR2 FQNEAQ (reference sequence). The CDR3 protein is CASSWLAVSSYNEQFF. The CDR3 region has the DNA TGTGCCAGCAGCTGGTTAGCGGTAAGCTCCTACAATGAGCAGTTCTTC.

This chain joins TRBV27 and TRBJ2-7; 9 nucleotides line up with TRBD1. The CDR3 is 16 amino acids. With V trimmed by 5 bases and J by 1 base, 9 bases remained unmatched. Germline CDR1 reads MNHEY; CDR2 reads SMNVEV (reference sequence). CDR3 DNA: TGTGCCAGCAGTAGACAGGGGGGACTCCTATCCTACGAGCAGTACTTC. This codes for CASSRQGGLLSYEQYF.

This sequence joins TRBV27 and TRBJ2-1; D tentatively fits TRBD1 or TRBD2 (5 bases each). The CDR3 runs to 15 residues. Trimming shortened V by 2 bases and J by 8 bases, and 16 bases separated the two germline ends. Germline V lookup: CDR1 MNHEY, CDR2 SMNVEV (reference sequence). The CDR3: CASSLRGEIGDEQFF. DNA for the CDR3: TGTGCCAGCAGTTTAAGAGGGGAGATCGGTGATGAGCAGTTCTTC.

The genes are TRBV10-3 and TRBJ1-5, with a possible D match to TRBD1 (5 bases). The germline gives CDR1 ENHRY, CDR2 SYGVKD. V gave up 0 bases and J gave up 3 bases, with 15 bases separating them. CDR3 length: 17 amino acids. CDR3: CAISESAGLGNNQPQHF. The CDR3 region has the DNA TGTGCCATCAGTGAGTCCGCAGGGTTGGGCAACAATCAGCCCCAGCATTTT.

The chain couples TRBV25-1 to TRBJ1-1; D gene unclear. Deletions cut 2 bases from V and 1 base from J, with 8 bases between. Germline CDR1 and CDR2: MGHDK and SYGVNS. CDR3 size: 14 residues. Here the CDR3 reads CASSERFPNTEAFF. In DNA form, the CDR3 reads TGTGCCAGCAGTGAAAGGTTCCCGAACACTGAAGCTTTCTTT.

CDR3: CASSWDSAGRPETQYF. For the CDR3, the DNA is TGTGCCAGCAGCTGGGACAGTGCGGGACGCCCAGAGACCCAGTACTTC. V usage is TRBV9 and J usage is TRBJ2-5; D might be TRBD1 (7 bases). CDR1 and CDR2 (germline): SGDLS, YYNGEE. The CDR3 spans 16 residues. V shed 4 bases and J shed 4 bases, with 20 bases lying between them.

The V gene is TRBV9, the J gene TRBJ2-6; 8 nucleotides match TRBD1. This CDR3 comprises 16 residues. V gave up 6 bases and J gave up 0 bases; unmatched junction bases: 5. Germline CDR1 reads SGDLS; CDR2 reads YYNGEE. CDR3 amino acids: CASTSDRVSGANVLTF. CDR3 in DNA: TGTGCCAGCACCTCGGACAGGGTCTCTGGGGCCAACGTCCTGACTTTC. Looking up the rest from reference TRBV9 and TRBJ2-6 gives the full variable domain: DSGVTQTPKHLITATGQRVTLRCSPRSGDLSVYWYQQSLDQGLQFLIQYYNGEERAKGNILERFSAQQFPDLHSELNLSSLELGDSALYFCASTSDRVSGANVLTFGAGSRLTVL.

V gene TRBV9 combines with J gene TRBJ2-2; TRBD1 matches at 10 bases. The germline V gene has CDR1 SGDLS and CDR2 YYNGEE. V dropped 4 bases and J dropped 0; count of bases not matched to a gene: 3. There are 16 residues in the CDR3. CDR3 residues: CASSSGTGANTGELFF. Written as DNA, the CDR3 is TGTGCCAGCAGCTCCGGGACAGGGGCGAACACCGGGGAGCTGTTTTTT.

This clone was counted a single time. The gene calls are TRBV7-9 and TRBJ2-7, with unresolved D. V dropped 1 base and J dropped 6 bases, with 13 bases sitting between them. The CDR3 spans 14 residues. Germline V gene lookup returns CDR1 SEHNR and CDR2 FQNEAQ (reference sequence). The CDR3 protein is CASSLVFGASEQYF. In DNA, the CDR3 is TGTGCCAGCAGCTTAGTTTTCGGAGCGTCCGAGCAGTACTTC.

The J gene is TRBJ2-1, the V gene TRBV6-6; 7 bases map to TRBD1. Trimming at V came to 6 bases and at J to 5 bases, leaving 10 bases not matched to a gene. Germline CDR1 and CDR2: MNHNY and SVGAGI (reference sequence). The CDR3 is 15 amino acids. The CDR3 region is CASSLGQLPNNEQFF. Written as DNA, the CDR3 is TGTGCCAGCAGCCTGGGACAGCTACCTAACAATGAGCAGTTCTTC.

The chain recombines TRBV5-4 with TRBJ1-2; 10 bases are shared with TRBD1. The CDR3 has 14 residues. The J segment lost 3 bases and the V segment lost 6 bases, leaving 5 bases of the junction unmatched. Germline V gene data show CDR1 as SGHNT and CDR2 as YYREEE (reference sequence). This chain's CDR3 is CASTLTGGDYGYTF. In DNA form, the CDR3 reads TGTGCCAGCACCCTGACAGGGGGCGACTATGGCTACACCTTC.

The rearrangement uses TRBV27 and TRBJ2-7; TRBD2 matches at 8 bases. Germline values: CDR1 MNHEY, CDR2 SMNVEV (reference sequence). The CDR3 consists of 13 residues. V lost 7 bases and J lost 0; bases outside the gene matches: 2. In DNA, the CDR3 is TGTGCCAGCAAGAGCGGGGGCTCCTACGAGCAGTACTTC. It is translated as CASKSGGSYEQYF.

J is TRBJ2-1 and V is TRBV28; 8 nucleotides match TRBD2. In germline, CDR1 is MDHEN, CDR2 SYDVKM. This CDR3 has 19 amino acids. After removal of 2 bases from V and 5 bases from J, the junction contained 17 bases not matched to a gene. The CDR3 DNA is TGTGCCAGCAGTTTACCCCTCTCCAGGCCGGGAGGGCCCAACAATGAGCAGTTCTTC. This sequence encodes CASSLPLSRPGGPNNEQFF.

The V gene is TRBV28, the J gene TRBJ1-3, with unresolved D. The germline CDR1 and CDR2 sequences are MDHEN and SYDVKM. The CDR3 loop spans 15 amino acids. V lost 6 bases to trimming and J lost 0 bases, with 12 bases between them. CDR3 in DNA: TGTGCCAGCAGGCAAGACGGGAGCTCTGGAAACACCATATATTTT. This encodes CASRQDGSSGNTIYF.

The rearrangement links TRBV18 to TRBJ2-3; D is undetermined. V was clipped by 4 bases and J by 0 bases, with 8 bases between them. The CDR3 is 14 residues long. From germline, CDR1 is KGHSH and CDR2 LQKENI. The CDR3 coding sequence is TGTGCCAGCTCACGACTGGGAAGCACAGATACGCAGTATTTT. Its protein is CASSRLGSTDTQYF. Drawing the rest from reference TRBV18 and TRBJ2-3, the complete variable domain is NAGVMQNPRHLVRRRGQEARLRCSPMKGHSHVYWYRQLPEEGLKFMVYLQKENIIDESGMPKERFSAEFPKEGPSILRIQQVVRGDSAAYFCASSRLGSTDTQYFGPGTRLTVL.

The V gene is TRBV7-9, the J gene TRBJ2-4; D gene uncertain. The CDR3 runs to 11 residues. V was pared by 5 bases and J by 7 bases, with 6 bases between. In germline, CDR1 is SEHNR, CDR2 FQNEAQ (reference sequence). The CDR3 DNA reads as TGTGCCAGCAGCCTCCAGAACATTCAGTACTTC. Protein: CASSLQNIQYF. Combining the CDR3 with reference TRBV7-9 and TRBJ2-4 gives the whole variable domain DTGVSQNPRHKITKRGQNVTFRCDPISEHNRLYWYRQTLGQGPEFLTYFQNEAQLEKSRLLSDRFSAERPKGSFSTLEIQRTEQGDSAMYLCASSLQNIQYFGAGTRLSVL.

This chain connects TRBV5-1 to TRBJ2-7; TRBD1 might be the D (5 bases). Germline loops: CDR1 SGHRS, CDR2 YFSETQ. V was trimmed by 4 bases and J by 4 bases, leaving 12 bases between them. This CDR3 region has 13 residues. The CDR3 nucleotides are TGCGCCAGCAGCCCCGGACAAGAATACGAGCAGTACTTC. Translation gives CASSPGQEYEQYF.